These 24 T cell receptor beta chains were all obtained from the same sample, sequenced in a study of STAT5B mutations in CD4+ large granular lymphocyte leukemia. Here immunoSEQ multiplex PCR was the method, and the copy in TCRdb shows in-frame clones only, minus some. The repertoire consists of 40,000 or so clones, with about four fifths occurring once and the leading ten covering 0.45% to 0.6%. Sequencing used CD4+ T cells from blood buffy coats. These receptors all stem from a human donor in good health.

The genes are TRBV2 and TRBJ2-7; D unclear. Germline CDR1 SNHLY, CDR2 FYNNEI. The CDR3 loop spans 13 amino acids. V was shortened by 5 bases and J by 0 bases, with 8 bases between the two germline ends. Here the CDR3 reads CASSWTPSYEQYF. The CDR3 region has the DNA TGTGCCAGCAGTTGGACGCCCTCCTACGAGCAGTACTTC. The whole variable domain, filled in from reference TRBV2 and TRBJ2-7, reads EPEVTQTPSHQVTQMGQEVILRCVPISNHLYFYWYRQILGQKVEFLVSFYNNEISEKSEIFDDQFSVERPDGSNFTLKIRSTKLEDSAMYFCASSWTPSYEQYFGPGTRLTVT.

This clone was detected a few times. The chain links TRBV12-5 to TRBJ1-2; 7 bases fit TRBD1. This CDR3 comprises 13 residues. Germline V gene data show CDR1 as LGHNT and CDR2 as FRNRAP. Losses at the gene ends were 7 bases for V and 4 bases for J; bases not matched to a gene: 6. The CDR3 protein is CASARGQVYGYTF. CDR3 coding DNA: TGTGCTAGTGCCCGCGGACAGGTCTATGGCTACACCTTC.

The chain uses TRBV5-6 and TRBJ1-1; D uncertain. Germline CDR1 is SGHDT and CDR2 is YYEEEE. Deletions cut 5 bases from V and 0 bases from J, with 14 bases between. CDR3 length equals 15 residues. The CDR3 protein is CASSFPRLMNTEAFF. The CDR3 bases are TGTGCCAGCAGTTTCCCCAGGTTGATGAACACTGAAGCTTTCTTT.

The genes are TRBV10-3 and TRBJ2-2, with D unresolved. Trimming took 6 bases from V and 0 from J, leaving 20 bases between them. The germline V gene has CDR1 ENHRY and CDR2 SYGVKD. This CDR3 region has 18 residues. CDR3 DNA: TGTGCCATCAGCGTCAAATCTGGGCAGACCGCGAACACCGGGGAGCTGTTTTTT. Translated, it gives CAISVKSGQTANTGELFF.

This chain joins TRBV19 and TRBJ2-1; D could derive from TRBD1 or TRBD2 (5 bases each). The length of the CDR3 is 15 residues. The V gene lost 6 bases and the J gene lost 4 bases, with 16 bases spanning the gap. The germline V gene has CDR1 LNHDA and CDR2 SQIVND (reference sequence). The CDR3 sequence: CASRTPGAEYNEQFF. CDR3 nucleotides: TGTGCCAGTAGGACCCCCGGGGCAGAATACAATGAGCAGTTCTTC. Together with reference TRBV19 and TRBJ2-1, the CDR3 gives the full variable domain: DGGITQSPKYLFRKEGQNVTLSCEQNLNHDAMYWYRQDPGQGLRLIYYSQIVNDFQKGDIAEGYSVSREKKESFPLTVTSAQKNPTAFYLCASRTPGAEYNEQFFGPGTRLTVL.

V usage is TRBV19 and J usage is TRBJ1-5; D is undetermined. Deletions cut 0 bases from V and 2 bases from J, with 11 bases between. This CDR3 spans 16 amino acids. Germline V CDR1 and CDR2: LNHDA, SQIVND (reference sequence). Here the CDR3 reads CASSIEGGRGNQPQHF. The CDR3 nucleotides are TGTGCCAGTAGTATAGAAGGCGGTCGGGGCAATCAGCCCCAGCATTTT.

The CDR3 DNA sequence: TGCGCCAGCAGGTCAGCGGGAGGGTCGGAGTTCTTC. This translates into CASRSAGGSEFF. V gene TRBV5-1 combines with J gene TRBJ2-1; 10 bases map to TRBD2. CDR1 is SGHRS, CDR2 YFSETQ, per germline. V was pared by 5 bases and J by 14 bases, with 7 bases of the junction left unmatched. The CDR3 length is 12 residues.

The J gene is TRBJ1-2, the V gene TRBV6-4; TRBD1 aligns across 11 bases. CDR3 length: 16 residues. Germline V lookup: CDR1 MRHNA, CDR2 SNTAGT. V lost 6 bases and J lost 4; bases outside the gene matches: 10. The DNA for the CDR3 is TGTGCCAGCAGCCCGGGACAGGGGGTTATTGGCTATGGCTACACCTTC. Translation gives CASSPGQGVIGYGYTF.

The rearrangement joins TRBV2 to TRBJ2-2; D gene unclear. CDR3 length: 14 amino acids. Germline V CDR1 and CDR2: SNHLY, FYNNEI. With 6 bases removed from V and 0 bases from J, the gap between germline ends came to 8 bases. The CDR3: CASSQIANTGELFF. CDR3 in DNA: TGTGCCAGCAGCCAGATTGCGAACACCGGGGAGCTGTTTTTT.

The chain recombines TRBV6-5 with TRBJ1-4, with TRBD1 as a possible D gene (6 bases). V gave up 0 bases and J gave up 5 bases, with 13 bases separating them. Per the germline V gene, CDR1 is MNHEY and CDR2 is SVGAGI. This CDR3 region has 16 residues. The CDR3 region is CASSYSYRALNEKLFF. The CDR3 DNA sequence: TGTGCCAGCAGTTACTCCTACAGGGCCTTAAATGAAAAACTGTTTTTT.

The chain carries TRBV27 and TRBJ2-7, with 9 nucleotides matching TRBD2. Germline CDR1 and CDR2: MNHEY and SMNVEV (reference sequence). V was pared by 5 bases and J by 5 bases, with 10 bases of the junction left unmatched. CDR3 length: 15 amino acids. CDR3 sequence (DNA): TGTGCCAGCAGTAAGGCTAGCGGGAATGAGAACGAGCAGTACTTC. This codes for CASSKASGNENEQYF.

The CDR3 region is CASSLAAGLQETQYF. CDR3 in DNA: TGTGCCAGCAGCTTAGCGGCAGGACTCCAAGAGACCCAGTACTTC. The chain employs TRBV7-2 and TRBJ2-5; tentatively, D is TRBD2 (5 bases). There are 15 residues in the CDR3. The ends were cut back, 0 bases at V and 1 base at J, with 9 bases in the middle. CDR1 SGHTA and CDR2 FQGNSA come from the germline V gene.

This chain joins TRBV11-2 and TRBJ2-1, with D unclear. This CDR3 region has 13 residues. V lost 7 bases, J lost 2 bases, and 9 bases lay in between. The germline V gene has CDR1 SGHAT and CDR2 FQNNGV. CDR3 sequence reads: CASTVTPYNEQFF. Here the CDR3 DNA reads TGTGCCAGCACCGTGACCCCCTACAATGAGCAGTTCTTC.

This sequence joins TRBV7-8 and TRBJ2-7, with a tentative D call TRBD2 (6 bases). The V gene's germline CDR1 is SGHVS and CDR2 FQNEAQ. This CDR3 has 14 amino acids. V lost 4 bases and J lost 9, with 19 bases in between. This chain's CDR3 is CASSSRDSSFGQYF. CDR3 bases: TGTGCCAGCAGCTCCCGGGACTCGTCTTTTGGGCAGTACTTC.

The sample holds a few counts of this clone. This chain joins TRBV7-9 and TRBJ1-1; the D is unclear. Germline CDR1 is SEHNR and CDR2 is FQNEAQ (reference sequence). Trimming left V 5 bases short and J 10 bases short, with 17 bases between. This CDR3 region has 13 residues. CDR3 sequence (DNA): TGTGCCAGCAGCCCAGACCCGAGGGAGCGAGCTTTCTTT. Protein sequence: CASSPDPRERAFF.

V is TRBV7-3 and J is TRBJ2-1, with 13 nucleotides matching TRBD2. In germline, CDR1 is SGHTA, CDR2 FQGTGA. The CDR3 has 16 residues. The trim removed 5 bases at V and 3 bases at J, leaving 4 bases unmatched. CDR3 in amino acids: CASSLGTSGVYNEQFF. CDR3 sequence (DNA): TGTGCCAGCAGCCTAGGGACTAGCGGGGTCTACAATGAGCAGTTCTTC.

The gene calls are TRBV19 and TRBJ1-2, with D possibly TRBD1 on 6 matching bases. Germline lookup yields CDR1 LNHDA and CDR2 SQIVND (reference sequence). The CDR3 totals 15 residues. Trimming shortened V by 1 base and J by 2 bases, and 11 bases separated the two germline ends. The CDR3 sequence is CASSIGQGRNYGYTF. Written as DNA, the CDR3 is TGTGCCAGTAGTATAGGGCAGGGGCGAAACTATGGCTACACCTTC.

J is TRBJ2-5 and V is TRBV9, with 13 positions matching TRBD2. This CDR3 region has 16 residues. The ends lost 5 bases at V and 3 bases at J; junction bases unmatched: 7. Germline values: CDR1 SGDLS, CDR2 YYNGEE. The CDR3 loop reads CASSWGTSGEEETQYF. The CDR3 DNA reads as TGTGCCAGCAGTTGGGGGACTAGCGGGGAGGAAGAGACCCAGTACTTC.

CDR3: CASSIGTRTQHF. CDR3 nucleotide sequence: TGTGCCAGTAGTATCGGGACAAGGACCCAGCATTTT. The chain recombines TRBV19 with TRBJ1-5, with a weak D call TRBD1 (6 bases). The CDR3 sequence is 12 residues long. Germline values: CDR1 LNHDA, CDR2 SQIVND (reference sequence). V was shortened by 3 bases and J by 11 bases, with 11 bases between the two germline ends.

This clone came up a few times. The CDR3 sequence: CASSRYGTYNQPQHF. Written as DNA, the CDR3 is TGTGCCAGCAGCCGTTACGGGACATACAATCAGCCCCAGCATTTT. This chain joins TRBV7-9 and TRBJ1-5; perhaps TRBD1 as D (6 bases). The germline V and J ends were trimmed by 5 bases and 3 bases, with 14 bases remaining between them. Germline lookup yields CDR1 SEHNR and CDR2 FQNEAQ (reference sequence). The CDR3 loop spans 15 amino acids.

This sequence joins TRBV7-3 and TRBJ2-7; D is unresolved. The V gene's germline CDR1 is SGHTA and CDR2 FQGTGA. CDR3 length: 14 residues. V dropped 2 bases and J dropped 11 bases, with 19 bases sitting between them. The CDR3 is CASSLGYQSPIKYF. DNA for the CDR3: TGTGCCAGCAGCTTAGGTTACCAGTCCCCGATCAAGTACTTC.

The J gene is TRBJ2-1, the V gene TRBV7-6; tentatively, D is TRBD1 or TRBD2 (7 bases each). V shed 5 bases and J shed 6 bases, with 14 bases lying between them. This CDR3 contains 14 residues. From germline, CDR1 is SGHVS and CDR2 FNYEAQ. The CDR3 DNA is TGTGCCAGCAGCGAACAGGGGAGGGGCAATGAGCAGTTCTTC. It codes for CASSEQGRGNEQFF.

The chain links TRBV19 to TRBJ1-2, with 10 bases matching TRBD1. Trimming took 4 bases from V and 3 from J; bases not matched to a gene: 8. The V gene's germline CDR1 is LNHDA and CDR2 SQIVND (reference sequence). The CDR3 covers 16 residues. CDR3 region: CASSTPGTGVDYGYTF. The CDR3 nucleotides are TGTGCCAGTAGTACTCCCGGGACAGGGGTGGACTATGGCTACACCTTC.

This chain joins TRBV9 and TRBJ2-2, with 16 bases aligning to TRBD2. Germline V gene data show CDR1 as SGDLS and CDR2 as YYNGEE. CDR3 length: 18 amino acids. Trimming removed 4 bases from V and 4 bases from J; junction bases left unmatched: 7. The CDR3 sequence is CASSSGLAGGLGTGELFF. The CDR3 DNA reads TGTGCCAGCAGCTCGGGACTAGCGGGGGGGCTTGGCACCGGGGAGCTGTTTTTT.